This is a list of T cell receptor beta chains from one sample in a study of cytomegalovirus exposure and HLA in healthy donors. The assay was immunoSEQ multiplex PCR, and TCRdb's table has in-frame clones only and misses some. The sample lists more than 150,000 clones, about 82% occurring once. Sequencing was done on a sample of PBMCs. All receptors come from a woman aged 25 to 39 in good health and CMV-seronegative. CDR3s include the opening cysteine and the closing phenylalanine or tryptophan. The size field is filled for only some rows; it gives once, few, many or a size class.

abundance: -
j_gene: TRBJ1-2
v_gene: TRBV4-2
CDR3aa: CASSQDFRGNYGYTF

abundance: -
j_gene: TRBJ1-3
v_gene: TRBV5-1
CDR3aa: CASRAGVTGNTIYF

abundance: few
j_gene: TRBJ1-1
v_gene: TRBV27
CDR3aa: CASRRDRGSHTEAFF

abundance: few
j_gene: TRBJ2-5
v_gene: TRBV5-1
CDR3aa: CASTYRETQYF

abundance: -
j_gene: TRBJ2-2
v_gene: TRBV4-2
CDR3aa: CASSLSSTLNTGELFF

abundance: -
j_gene: TRBJ2-3
v_gene: TRBV30
CDR3aa: CAWSIVGGTDTQYF

abundance: once
j_gene: TRBJ2-7
v_gene: TRBV7-9
CDR3aa: CASSFRDRGSGEQYF

abundance: once
j_gene: TRBJ1-2
v_gene: TRBV6-1
CDR3aa: CASSGPRRDVSGYTF

abundance: -
j_gene: TRBJ2-7
v_gene: TRBV5-1
CDR3aa: CASSLRGARYEQYF

abundance: -
j_gene: TRBJ1-1
v_gene: TRBV5-1
CDR3aa: CASSLVGDGNTEAFF

abundance: -
j_gene: TRBJ2-2
v_gene: TRBV7-7
CDR3aa: CASSRTGANTGELFF

abundance: -
j_gene: TRBJ2-5
v_gene: TRBV18
CDR3aa: CASSRTIEGETQYF

abundance: -
j_gene: TRBJ2-3
v_gene: TRBV6-1
CDR3aa: CASKTSGATDTQYF

abundance: -
j_gene: TRBJ2-5
v_gene: TRBV30
CDR3aa: CAWSVVYGETQYF

abundance: -
j_gene: TRBJ1-6
v_gene: TRBV18
CDR3aa: CASSPLSDSPLHF

abundance: few
j_gene: TRBJ2-3
v_gene: TRBV5-6
CDR3aa: CASSFGGGQATDTQYF

abundance: -
j_gene: TRBJ1-2
v_gene: TRBV29-1
CDR3aa: CSVGGGVENGYTF

abundance: -
j_gene: TRBJ2-2
v_gene: TRBV18
CDR3aa: CASSFNLGSTGELFF

abundance: -
j_gene: TRBJ2-7
v_gene: TRBV15
CDR3aa: CATSRDRAGFNYEQYF

abundance: -
j_gene: TRBJ1-4
v_gene: TRBV27
CDR3aa: CASSLWDRGEKLFF

abundance: few
j_gene: TRBJ1-5
v_gene: TRBV9
CDR3aa: CASSVEGIQPQHF

abundance: -
j_gene: TRBJ2-3
v_gene: TRBV5-1
CDR3aa: CASSLPDEADTQYF

abundance: -
j_gene: TRBJ2-5
v_gene: TRBV30
CDR3aa: CAWTSLAGPRWYF

abundance: -
j_gene: TRBJ2-5
v_gene: TRBV7-2
CDR3aa: CASSILETQYF